This T cell receptor (beta chain) was captured in a study of metastatic and nonmetastatic thyroid tumors. Only a few counts were recorded for this clone. In the source study's methods: Using the CDR3 differences seen across clinicopathological groups, the authors built a distant-metastasis classifier for papillary thyroid cancer, which was meant to discriminate distant-metastatic patients. TCRdb reprocessed the PCR reads using MiXCR. In this record, the V and J calls reflect TCRdb's handling and not the investigators' own analysis. The sample gives fewer than 3,500 clones, approximately 26% of which show up once; more than 14% is in the top ten. No patient had received any treatment before thyroid surgery. V trimming: 5 bases; J trimming: 4 bases; junction bases outside the gene matches: 7. Germline lookup yields CDR1 MNHNS and CDR2 SASEGT. This CDR3 region has 14 residues.

The rearrangement joins TRBV6-1 to TRBJ1-1; 7 nucleotides align to TRBD1. The sequenced sample was tumor tissue. This TCR was sampled from a female donor with papillary thyroid cancer or a benign thyroid nodule (not recorded which). Some clones in this sample may be carry-over from other donors' samples. CDR3 in DNA: TGTGCCAGCAGTATCTGGACAGGCGCCACTGAAGCTTTCTTT. Translating it yields CASSIWTGATEAFF.